These 31 T cell receptor beta chains were sequenced from one sample in a study of response to subunit inactivated influenza vaccine. One entry per CDR3 protein results from TCRdb running MiXCR on the RT-PCR reads. The sample has hundreds of thousands of distinct CDR3 sequences; less than 8% are singletons. The specimen was PBMCs from blood, collected about 24 months after vaccination. The receptors originated from a man in his fifties or sixties who received an inactivated influenza vaccine.

The chain carries TRBV10-3 and TRBJ1-6, with D hard to call. CDR3 length: 13 residues. Germline assignment: CDR1 ENHRY and CDR2 SYGVKD. Between the trimmed V and J ends, which lost 8 bases and 5 bases, there was a span of 10 bases. The CDR3 is CAISRNDNSPLHF. For the CDR3, the DNA is TGTGCCATCTCGAGGAATGATAATTCACCCCTCCACTTT.

This clonotype was detected many times. J is TRBJ2-5 and V is TRBV2, with D possibly TRBD2 on 6 matching bases. Germline CDR1 is SNHLY and CDR2 is FYNNEI. The CDR3 spans 14 residues. The germline V and J ends were trimmed by 6 bases and 5 bases, with 16 bases remaining between them. The CDR3 coding sequence is TGTGCCAGCAGGAAAACTAGCCAAAGGGAGACCCAGTACTTC. Protein product: CASRKTSQRETQYF. The whole variable domain, filled in from reference TRBV2 and TRBJ2-5, reads EPEVTQTPSHQVTQMGQEVILRCVPISNHLYFYWYRQILGQKVEFLVSFYNNEISEKSEIFDDQFSVERPDGSNFTLKIRSTKLEDSAMYFCASRKTSQRETQYFGPGTRLLVL.

This clonotype was seen ten or more times. The chain uses TRBV20-1 and TRBJ2-7, with D tentatively TRBD1 (6 bases). The CDR3 has 11 residues. Germline assignment: CDR1 DFQATT and CDR2 SNEGSKA (reference sequence). V lost 6 bases and J lost 7, with 13 bases in between. CDR3 in amino acids: CSAERGKEQYF. CDR3 coding DNA: TGCAGTGCGGAAAGGGGGAAGGAGCAGTACTTC.

This chain connects TRBV10-3 to TRBJ2-5; D might be TRBD1 (6 bases). V lost 5 bases and J 5 bases, leaving 15 bases between the germline ends. The germline V gene encodes CDR1 ENHRY and CDR2 SYGVKD. The CDR3 consists of 14 residues. Here the CDR3 reads CAISYSGTSETQYF. CDR3 nucleotide sequence: TGTGCCATCAGTTACTCCGGGACAAGCGAGACCCAGTACTTC.

The chain links TRBV7-3 to TRBJ1-1, with TRBD1 as a possible D gene (5 bases). Trimming cost V 5 bases and J 3 bases, with 13 bases left between them. In germline, CDR1 is SGHTA, CDR2 FQGTGA. The CDR3 has 14 amino acids. In DNA form, the CDR3 reads TGTGCCAGCAGCCGCTCTCCGGGGGACACTGAAGCTTTCTTT. Protein: CASSRSPGDTEAFF.

The chain links TRBV5-1 to TRBJ2-5, with D possibly TRBD2 on 5 matching bases. Germline CDR1 SGHRS, CDR2 YFSETQ. With 2 bases removed from V and 4 bases from J, the gap between germline ends came to 12 bases. The CDR3 runs 14 residues. CDR3 nucleotides: TGCGCCAGCAGCTTAGGGAGTAGCAGAGAGACCCAGTACTTC. Protein: CASSLGSSRETQYF.

A note on this clonotype: A much larger clone lies a single base off, so this may be a read error. The chain is built from TRBV10-3 and TRBJ1-1, with 7 nucleotides matching TRBD1. Germline V gene data show CDR1 as ENHRY and CDR2 as SYGVKD. This CDR3 spans 13 amino acids. The CDR3, as DNA: TGTGCCATGTCCCCGACAGGGAACACTGAAGTTTTCTTT. It specifies CAMSPTGNTEVFF.

This clonotype appeared many times. This chain uses TRBV28 with TRBJ2-1, with 16 bases identical to TRBD2. V gave up 6 bases and J gave up 2 bases; unmatched junction bases: 7. Per the germline V gene, CDR1 is MDHEN and CDR2 is SYDVKM. CDR3 length: 18 residues. Here the CDR3 reads CASSWGLAGGITYNEQFF. The CDR3 DNA reads as TGTGCCAGCAGCTGGGGACTAGCGGGAGGGATAACCTACAATGAGCAGTTCTTC. Full variable domain (outside the CDR3, taken from reference TRBV28 and TRBJ2-1): DVKVTQSSRYLVKRTGEKVFLECVQDMDHENMFWYRQDPGLGLRLIYFSYDVKMKEKGDIPEGYSVSREKKERFSLILESASTNQTSMYLCASSWGLAGGITYNEQFFGPGTRLTVL.

The chain combines TRBV20-1 with TRBJ2-7, with D perhaps matching TRBD1 (6 bases). The CDR3 consists of 15 residues. Trimming left V 0 bases short and J 2 bases short, with 14 bases between. Germline V gene data show CDR1 as DFQATT and CDR2 as SNEGSKA (reference sequence). This CDR3 is CSARDGHTGTYEQYF. CDR3 DNA sequence: TGCAGTGCTAGAGACGGACACACAGGGACCTACGAGCAGTACTTC.

The V gene is TRBV5-1, the J gene TRBJ2-2, with 7 nucleotides matching TRBD1. CDR3 length: 16 amino acids. V lost 0 bases to trimming and J lost 4 bases; unmatched junction nucleotides: 6. CDR1 SGHRS and CDR2 YFSETQ come from the germline V gene. The CDR3 is CASSLETGVRTGELFF. The CDR3 DNA is TGCGCCAGCAGCTTGGAAACAGGGGTGCGCACCGGGGAGCTGTTTTTT. The full variable domain, with the rest looked up from reference TRBV5-1 and TRBJ2-2, is KAGVTQTPRYLIKTRGQQVTLSCSPISGHRSVSWYQQTPGQGLQFLFEYFSETQRNKGNFPGRFSGRQFSNSRSEMNVSTLELGDSALYLCASSLETGVRTGELFFGEGSRLTVL.

J is TRBJ2-7 and V is TRBV7-8; 14 nucleotides line up with TRBD2. V trimming: 4 bases; J trimming: 6 bases; junction bases outside the gene matches: 11. Germline CDR1 reads SGHVS; CDR2 reads FQNEAQ. There are 17 residues in the CDR3. CDR3 in amino acids: CASSSHGLAGGPAEQYF. The CDR3 DNA reads TGTGCCAGCAGCTCTCATGGACTAGCGGGAGGACCCGCCGAGCAGTACTTC.

This clonotype was observed many times. The J gene is TRBJ2-3, the V gene TRBV20-1; 7 bases align to TRBD2. Trimming removed 4 bases from V and 14 bases from J; junction bases left unmatched: 15. The CDR3 consists of 13 residues. Germline CDR1 reads DFQATT; CDR2 reads SNEGSKA (reference sequence). The CDR3: CSANPSSGAPGYF. The CDR3 DNA is TGCAGTGCTAACCCGTCTAGCGGAGCTCCAGGGTATTTT.

The chain is built from TRBV12-3 or TRBV12-4 and TRBJ2-7; tentative D call: TRBD2 (5 bases). The CDR3 covers 16 residues. The germline V and J ends were trimmed by 4 bases and 7 bases, with 23 bases remaining between them. CDR3 in amino acids: CASSSPGTYNPWEQYF. The CDR3 DNA is TGTGCCAGCAGTTCCCCGGGAACTTACAACCCCTGGGAGCAGTACTTC.

This chain connects TRBV6-5 to TRBJ2-7, with D possibly being TRBD1 (6 bases). The CDR3 is made up of 16 amino acids. Germline CDR1 MNHEY, CDR2 SVGAGI. Trimming removed 2 bases from V and 0 bases from J, with 14 bases in between. DNA of the CDR3: TGTGCCAGCAGTTACGCCGGACAGCTAAGCTCCTACGAGCAGTACTTC. This encodes CASSYAGQLSSYEQYF.

The sample holds many counts of this clonotype. V gene TRBV9 combines with J gene TRBJ2-7; 9 nucleotides agree with TRBD1. Germline CDR1 is SGDLS and CDR2 is YYNGEE. The CDR3 extends over 15 amino acids. V trimming: 3 bases; J trimming: 5 bases; junction bases outside the gene matches: 9. The CDR3 spells CASSARGTGRDEQYF. Written as DNA, the CDR3 is TGTGCCAGCAGCGCGCGCGGGACAGGGCGTGACGAGCAGTACTTC.

The rearrangement uses TRBV9 and TRBJ2-5; 9 bases fit TRBD2. Germline V lookup: CDR1 SGDLS, CDR2 YYNGEE. The CDR3 covers 15 residues. With V trimmed by 0 bases and J by 5 bases, 5 bases remained unmatched. As DNA, the CDR3 is TGTGCCAGCAGCGTAGAGGAGCTAGCGGGGGAGACCCAGTACTTC. It yields the protein CASSVEELAGETQYF.

Ten or more counts support this clonotype. This sequence joins TRBV12-3 or TRBV12-4 and TRBJ2-1; TRBD2 agrees at 7 bases. V gave up 2 bases and J gave up 5 bases; unmatched junction bases: 9. The CDR3 is made up of 16 amino acids. The CDR3 sequence is CASSLWRTRGNNEQFF. The CDR3 region has the DNA TGTGCCAGCAGTTTATGGCGGACTAGAGGTAACAATGAGCAGTTCTTC.

This clonotype appeared many times. The chain combines TRBV5-4 with TRBJ2-1; D may be TRBD1 (6 bases). CDR3 length equals 15 residues. Germline V gene lookup returns CDR1 SGHNT and CDR2 YYREEE (reference sequence). V lost 4 bases and J lost 4, with 15 bases in between. The CDR3 sequence is CASSPKGHFYNEQFF. The CDR3 nucleotides read TGTGCCAGCAGCCCCAAGGGACATTTTTACAATGAGCAGTTCTTC.

This clonotype appeared many times. The chain employs TRBV11-1 and TRBJ2-1; 9 bases agree with TRBD2. Germline-derived CDR1 and CDR2 are SGHAT and FQDESV (reference sequence). The junction had 11 bases not matched to a gene; V was cut back by 2 bases and J by 3 bases. The CDR3 runs 18 residues. The CDR3 DNA reads as TGTGCCAGCAGCTTACCCCGACTAGCGGAAATTATCTACAATGAGCAGTTCTTC. Translating gives CASSLPRLAEIIYNEQFF.

This clonotype has a handful of counts. The chain recombines TRBV27 with TRBJ2-3; D is unresolved. The germline V gene has CDR1 MNHEY and CDR2 SMNVEV (reference sequence). V was clipped by 3 bases and J by 2 bases, with 6 bases between them. This CDR3 contains 13 residues. CDR3 nucleotides: TGTGCCAGCAGTTTTAGAATCACAGATACGCAGTATTTT. It encodes CASSFRITDTQYF.

This clonotype was recorded many times. J is TRBJ2-3 and V is TRBV6-2 or TRBV6-3, with a weak D call TRBD1 (6 bases). V was cut by 3 bases and J by 3 bases, with 13 bases left in between. Germline V CDR1 and CDR2: MNHEY, SVGEGT. The CDR3 has 15 residues. The CDR3 loop is CASSYGWQGTDTQYF. In DNA form, the CDR3 reads TGTGCCAGCAGTTATGGTTGGCAGGGGACAGATACGCAGTATTTT.

Ten or more counts support this clonotype. The chain uses TRBV20-1 and TRBJ2-1, with TRBD2 matching 10 bases. Trimming cost V 5 bases and J 9 bases; bases outside gene matches: 4. The V gene's germline CDR1 is DFQATT and CDR2 SNEGSKA (reference sequence). CDR3 length: 12 amino acids. CDR3 sequence (DNA): TGCAGTGCTCAAAGCGGGAGGGGTGAGCAGTTCTTC. Its translation: CSAQSGRGEQFF.

This clonotype was observed at least ten times. The chain combines TRBV11-2 with TRBJ1-2; D is possibly TRBD1 (6 bases). V was cut by 0 bases and J by 13 bases, with 18 bases left in between. The germline V gene encodes CDR1 SGHAT and CDR2 FQNNGV. The CDR3 spans 14 residues. CDR3 nucleotide sequence: TGTGCCAGCAGCTTAGATGACTCGTGGGACACCCCCACCTTC. Translating it yields CASSLDDSWDTPTF.

The chain uses TRBV6-1 and TRBJ2-3, with D uncertain. Trimming removed 5 bases at V and 4 bases at J, with 16 bases between. Per the germline V gene, CDR1 is MNHNS and CDR2 is SASEGT. The CDR3 covers 15 residues. As DNA, the CDR3 is TGTGCCAGCAGTCAGACCATCACCGGCGCAGATACGCAGTATTTT. Its protein product is CASSQTITGADTQYF.

V and J are TRBV4-3 and TRBJ2-7, with TRBD2 matching 7 bases. Per germline, CDR1 LGHNA and CDR2 YSLEER. The CDR3 spans 17 residues. The V segment lost 6 bases and the J segment 2 bases; nucleotides outside the gene matches: 16. The CDR3 DNA reads TGCGCCAGCAGAAGAGATTATCGGGGAGGGACCCCCTACGAGCAGTACTTC. Protein: CASRRDYRGGTPYEQYF.

This clonotype was seen a handful of times. CDR3 DNA sequence: TGTGCCAGCAGTAGGAGTACCGGGGCCAACGTCCTGACTTTC. The encoded protein is CASSRSTGANVLTF. The chain couples TRBV28 to TRBJ2-6; no clear D gene. V lost 5 bases and J 4 bases, leaving 9 bases between the germline ends. Germline CDR1 is MDHEN and CDR2 is SYDVKM. The CDR3 has 14 amino acids.

The gene calls are TRBV5-1 and TRBJ1-2, with D hard to call. The CDR3 runs to 14 residues. CDR1 and CDR2 (germline): SGHRS, YFSETQ. The ends were cut back, 2 bases at V and 4 bases at J, with 12 bases in the middle. The CDR3 region has the DNA TGCGCCAGCAGCTTAGCGACGGATTCCTATGGCTACACCTTC. Its protein is CASSLATDSYGYTF. Supplemented by reference TRBV5-1 and TRBJ1-2, the full variable domain reads KAGVTQTPRYLIKTRGQQVTLSCSPISGHRSVSWYQQTPGQGLQFLFEYFSETQRNKGNFPGRFSGRQFSNSRSEMNVSTLELGDSALYLCASSLATDSYGYTFGSGTRLTVV.

This chain joins TRBV2 and TRBJ2-2; possible D gene TRBD2, 7 bases. The CDR3 is 16 residues long. The ends were cut back, 6 bases at V and 3 bases at J, with 17 bases in the middle. Per germline, CDR1 SNHLY and CDR2 FYNNEI. The DNA of the CDR3 is TGTGCCAGCAGGGATTCCAGGGGAGGGGACACCGGGGAGCTGTTTTTT. Protein sequence: CASRDSRGGDTGELFF.

As regards this clonotype: Its ends do not fully match the called genes, so a read error is possible. V gene TRBV11-2 combines with J gene TRBJ1-3; no clear D gene. CDR1 is SGHAT, CDR2 FQNNGV, per germline. The CDR3 spans 15 residues. This CDR3 reads CASGFNTFEGNTIYF. CDR3 bases: TGTGCCAGCGGCTTTAACACCTTCGAGGGAAACACCATATATTTT.

Of note for this clonotype: The junction shows a germline mismatch at one end, possibly a read error. This rearrangement joins TRBV30 to TRBJ2-1, with 15 bases lining up with TRBD2. The germline V gene has CDR1 GTSNPN and CDR2 SVGIG (reference sequence). The CDR3 covers 16 residues. The CDR3 DNA follows: TGTGCCTGGAGTGGGACTAGCGGGGGGGCCTACAATGAGCAGTTCTTT. Its translation is CAWSGTSGGAYNEQFF.

CDR3 in amino acids: CATSEPGQGRSNEQFF. Here the CDR3 DNA reads TGTGCCACCAGTGAGCCGGGACAGGGGAGAAGCAATGAGCAGTTCTTC. The rearrangement links TRBV24-1 to TRBJ2-1; 10 bases agree with TRBD1. This CDR3 contains 16 residues. V shed 4 bases, J shed 6 bases, and the junction held 8 bases outside the gene matches. Germline V gives CDR1 KGHDR, CDR2 SFDVKD.